This is a list of T cell receptor beta chains from one sample in a study of response to subunit inactivated influenza vaccine. TCRdb re-called the RT-PCR reads with MiXCR, one entry per CDR3 protein. This sample has roughly 550,000 distinct CDR3 sequences; roughly 25% occur once, and the top ten carry roughly 2.8%. These data were likewise used in another study, on T cells expressing NK-cell markers.

The input for sequencing was CD4+ T cells sorted from PBMCs, taken 11 to 12 days after vaccination. The receptor source for this set is a middle-aged man who received an inactivated influenza vaccine. CDR3s include the opening cysteine and the closing phenylalanine or tryptophan. D genes are given only for firm matches. Some rows mark clone size as missing; the rest say once, few, many or name a class of expanded clone.

.	few	TRBV11-3	TRBJ2-3	CASSDRTVADTQYF	TGTGCCAGCAGCGACCGGACAGTTGCAGATACGCAGTATTTT
TRBD1	.	TRBV18	TRBJ2-6	CASSSQGASGANVLTF	TGTGCCAGCTCATCACAGGGGGCGTCTGGGGCCAACGTCCTGACTTTC
.	.	TRBV9	TRBJ2-5	CASSVGARGGETQYF	TGTGCCAGCAGCGTAGGGGCCAGAGGGGGAGAGACCCAGTACTTC
TRBD1	.	TRBV5-1	TRBJ2-5	CASSLDGTGVETQYF	TGCGCCAGCAGCTTGGATGGGACAGGGGTAGAGACCCAGTACTTC
TRBD1	few	TRBV20-1	TRBJ2-7	CSARSGQGIQYF	TGCAGTGCTAGATCCGGACAGGGGATTCAGTACTTC
.	few	TRBV5-5	TRBJ2-2	CASSGASVGELFF	TGTGCCAGCAGTGGGGCTAGCGTCGGGGAGCTGTTTTTT
.	.	TRBV7-9	TRBJ2-1	CASSWRGGLYNEQFF	TGTGCCAGCAGCTGGAGGGGGGGGCTGTACAATGAGCAGTTCTTC
.	.	TRBV20-1	TRBJ2-1	CSARDRGGTGRGNEQFF	TGCAGTGCTAGAGATAGAGGCGGGACCGGGCGTGGCAATGAGCAGTTCTTC
.	many	TRBV20-1	TRBJ2-4	CSAPPLAKNIQYF	TGCAGCGCTCCGCCGCTAGCCAAAAACATTCAGTACTTC
.	.	TRBV6-4	TRBJ2-2	CASSDSLANTGELFF	TGTGCCAGCAGTGACTCCCTAGCGAACACCGGGGAGCTGTTTTTT
.	few	TRBV12-3/TRBV12-4	TRBJ1-1	CASTLGAGRNTEAFF	TGTGCCAGCACCTTGGGGGCAGGGAGGAACACTGAAGCTTTCTTT
.	many	TRBV10-3	TRBJ1-5	CAISENSLGPQHF	TGTGCCATCAGTGAGAACAGTCTGGGGCCCCAGCATTTT
.	.	TRBV20-1	TRBJ2-5	CSARGWQDQETQYF	TGCAGTGCTAGAGGATGGCAGGACCAAGAGACCCAGTACTTC
TRBD2	many	TRBV5-1	TRBJ2-1	CASSPGTSAYNEQFF	TGCGCCAGCAGCCCAGGGACTAGCGCCTACAATGAGCAGTTCTTC
.	few	TRBV12-3/TRBV12-4	TRBJ2-2	CASSLDTVGELFF	TGTGCCAGCAGTTTAGATACAGTCGGGGAGCTGTTTTTT
.	few	TRBV19	TRBJ2-1	CASSIGVRGNEQFF	TGTGCCAGTAGTATTGGGGTCCGGGGCAATGAGCAGTTCTTC
.	.	TRBV6-1	TRBJ1-5	CASKTVSNQPQHF	TGTGCCTCTAAGACAGTTAGCAATCAGCCCCAGCATTTT
TRBD1	once	TRBV5-6	TRBJ2-1	CASSRTGGGNEQFF	TGTGCCAGCAGCAGGACAGGGGGGGGGAATGAGCAGTTCTTC
.	.	TRBV15	TRBJ2-1	CATSRHALANNEQFF	TGTGCCACCAGCAGGCATGCCCTAGCGAACAATGAGCAGTTCTTC
TRBD2	few	TRBV20-1	TRBJ2-6	CSATAGTSGRLSGANVLTF	TGCAGTGCGACAGCCGGGACTAGCGGGAGACTATCTGGGGCCAACGTCCTGACTTTC
TRBD2	.	TRBV2	TRBJ2-7	CASRGGTSGSQYEQYF	TGTGCCAGCAGGGGGGGGACTAGCGGGAGTCAATACGAGCAGTACTTC
.	few	TRBV9	TRBJ2-5	CASSAWDVEQETQYF	TGTGCCAGCAGCGCCTGGGACGTCGAACAAGAGACCCAGTACTTC
TRBD1	.	TRBV12-3/TRBV12-4	TRBJ1-2	CASSPPTGEQGYTF	TGTGCCAGCAGTCCGCCGACAGGGGAACAGGGCTACACCTTC
TRBD2	few	TRBV20-1	TRBJ2-5	CSAKRLAGETQYF	TGCAGTGCTAAACGACTAGCAGGAGAGACCCAGTACTTC
.	.	TRBV18	TRBJ2-7	CASSHDSLYEQYF	TGTGCCAGCTCACATGACAGCCTCTACGAGCAGTACTTC
.	.	TRBV12-3/TRBV12-4	TRBJ2-2	CASSRTIQGGGELFF	TGTGCCAGCAGCCGGACCATCCAGGGCGGCGGGGAGCTGTTTTTT
.	.	TRBV5-1	TRBJ1-1	CASSRRSDNTEAFF	TGCGCCAGCAGTCGGAGGTCTGATAACACTGAAGCTTTCTTT
.	many	TRBV3-1	TRBJ2-7	CASSQAGDSYEQYF	TGTGCCAGCAGCCAAGCGGGAGACTCCTACGAGCAGTACTTC
.	.	TRBV20-1	TRBJ2-1	CSATATGLFQGEQFF	TGCAGTGCTACGGCCACGGGACTCTTCCAAGGGGAGCAGTTCTTC
.	few	TRBV7-2	TRBJ2-1	CASSFSGINNEQFF	TGTGCCAGCAGCTTTTCGGGAATCAACAATGAGCAGTTCTTC
TRBD1	few	TRBV10-3	TRBJ1-2	CAISESGRGLGYTF	TGTGCCATCAGTGAGTCGGGCAGGGGGCTTGGCTACACCTTC
TRBD2	few	TRBV7-2	TRBJ2-1	CASSFQTSGSNEQFF	TGTGCCAGCAGCTTTCAAACTAGCGGGAGCAATGAGCAGTTCTTC
TRBD1	few	TRBV15	TRBJ2-2	CATSRDRVKGATGELFF	TGTGCCACCAGCAGAGATCGGGTTAAGGGGGCCACCGGGGAGCTGTTTTTT
TRBD2	few	TRBV28	TRBJ2-1	CASSERTSGSLYNEQFF	TGTGCCAGCAGTGAACGGACTAGCGGGAGTTTGTACAATGAGCAGTTCTTC
TRBD2	few	TRBV2	TRBJ2-5	CASTRSRTSGAQETQYF	TGTGCCAGCACCCGGTCAAGGACTAGCGGAGCCCAAGAGACCCAGTACTTC
.	.	TRBV18	TRBJ2-1	CASAGQMSSYNEQFF	TGTGCCAGCGCGGGACAGATGAGCTCCTACAATGAGCAGTTCTTC
.	few	TRBV12-3/TRBV12-4	TRBJ2-2	CASSFRQTNTGELFF	TGTGCCAGCAGTTTTAGGCAGACGAACACCGGGGAGCTGTTTTTT
.	few	TRBV20-1	TRBJ1-3	CSAPKGPKAGNTIYF	TGCAGTGCCCCAAAGGGACCCAAGGCTGGAAACACCATATATTTT
TRBD1	.	TRBV6-1	TRBJ1-2	CASSRDSQAVYGYTF	TGTGCCAGCAGCCGGGACAGCCAGGCCGTCTATGGCTACACCTTC
.	.	TRBV4-1	TRBJ2-3	CASSQAPGNSDTQYF	TGCGCCAGCAGCCAAGCCCCGGGCAACTCAGATACGCAGTATTTT
TRBD2	.	TRBV11-1	TRBJ2-5	CASSLATSGGPYQETQYF	TGTGCCAGCAGCTTAGCAACTAGCGGGGGCCCGTACCAAGAGACCCAGTACTTC
.	.	TRBV29-1	TRBJ1-1	CSVARTNTEAFF	TGCAGCGTTGCCAGGACGAACACTGAAGCTTTCTTT
.	.	TRBV6-5	TRBJ1-2	CASSYLGIPYGYTF	TGTGCCAGCAGTTATTTGGGTATCCCCTATGGCTACACCTTC
.	few	TRBV12-3/TRBV12-4	TRBJ2-1	CASSLTVSLRTNEQFF	TGTGCCAGCAGTTTAACGGTCAGCCTTCGAACCAATGAGCAGTTCTTC
.	few	TRBV6-2/TRBV6-3	TRBJ2-3	CASSYARPPADTQYF	TGTGCCAGCAGTTACGCAAGGCCCCCAGCAGATACGCAGTATTTT
TRBD2	.	TRBV10-3	TRBJ2-1	CAIRRLAGEGNEQFF	TGTGCCATCAGACGACTAGCGGGAGAGGGAAATGAGCAGTTCTTC
TRBD2	few	TRBV7-9	TRBJ2-3	CASNAAGGLTDTQYF	TGTGCCAGCAACGCAGCGGGAGGACTCACAGATACGCAGTATTTT
TRBD2	few	TRBV6-2/TRBV6-3	TRBJ2-1	CASTGGSPQRDNEQFF	TGTGCCAGCACTGGCGGGAGCCCCCAAAGGGACAATGAGCAGTTCTTC
TRBD1	.	TRBV6-2/TRBV6-3	TRBJ1-5	CASSYPGTGPNQPQHF	TGTGCCAGCAGTTACCCGGGGACAGGACCTAATCAGCCCCAGCATTTT